The 2 T cell receptor beta chains below all came from one sample that was sequenced in a study of T cell responses to AZD1222 COVID-19 vaccine. Profiled with immunoSEQ multiplex PCR; TCRdb holds only in-frame clones, not every one. This table has some 150,000 clones, about 93% appearing once. The source material was peripheral blood, sampled on day 0 of AZD1222 vaccination. All receptors derive from an adult in good health.

The chain employs TRBV9 and TRBJ2-1, with D hard to call. V gave up 0 bases and J gave up 5 bases, with 3 bases separating them. The CDR3 contains 12 residues. The germline V gene has CDR1 SGDLS and CDR2 YYNGEE. As DNA, the CDR3 is TGTGCCAGCAGCGTAGGGGACAATGAGCAGTTCTTC. This sequence encodes CASSVGDNEQFF.

The V gene is TRBV19, the J gene TRBJ1-1; D is possibly TRBD1 (5 bases). Per germline, CDR1 LNHDA and CDR2 SQIVND (reference sequence). Trimming left V 6 bases short and J 4 bases short, with 15 bases between. The CDR3 is 14 residues long. CDR3 protein: CASRWPMGGTEAFF. CDR3 sequence (DNA): TGTGCCAGTAGATGGCCCATGGGGGGCACTGAAGCTTTCTTT.